The rows below give T cell receptor beta chains drawn from one sample of a study of T cells in Graves' hyperthyroidism and ophthalmopathy. From the multiplex PCR reads, TCRdb called clonotypes with MiXCR, one entry per CDR3 protein. Seen here are 480,000 or so distinct CDR3 sequences, approximately 15% observed once, and the top ten hold around 17%. The sequenced sample was blood. These receptors were collected from a woman under 30 with Graves' hyperthyroidism. Both conserved end residues are part of each CDR3. Each record gives: CDR3 protein, D gene, CDR3 length, V gene, J gene. D genes are given only for firm matches.

CDR3: CASSYRYTTTSKLFF
D: -
length: 15
V: TRBV5-6
J: TRBJ1-4

CDR3: CSVEPRAETQYF
D: -
length: 12
V: TRBV29-1
J: TRBJ2-5

CDR3: CATSPKSGSGPYNEQFF
D: -
length: 17
V: TRBV24-1
J: TRBJ2-1

CDR3: CAWSVLFGNSGANVLTF
D: -
length: 17
V: TRBV30
J: TRBJ2-6

CDR3: CASSSNSGTSIRDYGYTF
D: -
length: 18
V: TRBV12-3/TRBV12-4
J: TRBJ1-2

CDR3: CASSHGASQAFF
D: -
length: 12
V: TRBV3-1
J: TRBJ1-1

CDR3: CASTKDSGANVLTF
D: -
length: 14
V: TRBV12-3/TRBV12-4
J: TRBJ2-6

CDR3: CASSPGDRQGISNQPQHF
D: -
length: 18
V: TRBV5-1
J: TRBJ1-5

CDR3: CSARDPRVYEQYF
D: -
length: 13
V: TRBV20-1
J: TRBJ2-7

CDR3: CASSFSGGAETQYF
D: TRBD1
length: 14
V: TRBV7-2
J: TRBJ2-5

CDR3: CSAASTGGSGAFF
D: TRBD1
length: 13
V: TRBV29-1
J: TRBJ1-1

CDR3: CAWTTQGLGTEAFF
D: -
length: 14
V: TRBV30
J: TRBJ1-1

CDR3: CASSLSRLGWDRGSGANVLTF
D: -
length: 21
V: TRBV11-2
J: TRBJ2-6

CDR3: CSARDRGKGYTF
D: TRBD1
length: 12
V: TRBV20-1
J: TRBJ1-2

CDR3: CASSLLADGNNEQFF
D: TRBD2
length: 15
V: TRBV27
J: TRBJ2-1

CDR3: CAWSLQGQDTQYF
D: TRBD1
length: 13
V: TRBV30
J: TRBJ2-3

CDR3: CASSLMGLAPRSSYNEQFF
D: TRBD2
length: 19
V: TRBV12-3/TRBV12-4
J: TRBJ2-1

CDR3: CASSGSGTANTGELFF
D: TRBD1
length: 16
V: TRBV5-1
J: TRBJ2-2

CDR3: CATSETVTGGTGELFF
D: TRBD1
length: 16
V: TRBV24-1
J: TRBJ2-2

CDR3: CASRVGPGGTEAFF
D: -
length: 14
V: TRBV6-1
J: TRBJ1-1

CDR3: CASSLAASAGEQFF
D: -
length: 14
V: TRBV5-1
J: TRBJ2-1

CDR3: CASSYETSGRAGEQFF
D: TRBD2
length: 16
V: TRBV7-9
J: TRBJ2-1

CDR3: CSALNLLREETQYF
D: -
length: 14
V: TRBV20-1
J: TRBJ2-5

CDR3: CASSLLAGAHNEQFF
D: TRBD2
length: 15
V: TRBV7-3
J: TRBJ2-1

CDR3: CASSSDRTNNSPLHF
D: -
length: 15
V: TRBV19
J: TRBJ1-6

CDR3: CASSFAVTGGYTF
D: -
length: 13
V: TRBV27
J: TRBJ1-2

CDR3: CASSLTRANQPQHF
D: -
length: 14
V: TRBV3-1
J: TRBJ1-5